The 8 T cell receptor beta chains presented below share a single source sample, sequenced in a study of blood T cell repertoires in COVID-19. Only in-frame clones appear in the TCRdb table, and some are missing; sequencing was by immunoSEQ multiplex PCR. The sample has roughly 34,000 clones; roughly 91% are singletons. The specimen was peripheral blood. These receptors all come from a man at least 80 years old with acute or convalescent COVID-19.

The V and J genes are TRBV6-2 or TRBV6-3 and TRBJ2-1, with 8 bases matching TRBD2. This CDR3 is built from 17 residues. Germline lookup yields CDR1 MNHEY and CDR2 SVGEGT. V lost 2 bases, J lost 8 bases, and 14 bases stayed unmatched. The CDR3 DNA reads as TGTGCCAGCAGTTACCCCCGGTTGGGCGGGGGGCGCGATGAGCAGTTCTTC. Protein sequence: CASSYPRLGGGRDEQFF.

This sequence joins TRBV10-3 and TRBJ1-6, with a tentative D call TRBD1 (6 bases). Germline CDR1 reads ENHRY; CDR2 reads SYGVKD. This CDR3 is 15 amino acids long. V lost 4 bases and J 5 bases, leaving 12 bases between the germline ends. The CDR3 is CAISVGGADNSPLHF. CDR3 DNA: TGTGCCATCAGTGTTGGGGGGGCAGATAATTCACCCCTCCACTTT.

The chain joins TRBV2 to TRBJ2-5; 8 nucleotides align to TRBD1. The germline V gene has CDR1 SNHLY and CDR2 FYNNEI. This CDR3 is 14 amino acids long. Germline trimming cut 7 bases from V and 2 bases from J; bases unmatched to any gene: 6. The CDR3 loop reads CASNSGGLQETQYF. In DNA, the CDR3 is TGTGCCAGCAATTCAGGGGGCTTACAAGAGACCCAGTACTTC.

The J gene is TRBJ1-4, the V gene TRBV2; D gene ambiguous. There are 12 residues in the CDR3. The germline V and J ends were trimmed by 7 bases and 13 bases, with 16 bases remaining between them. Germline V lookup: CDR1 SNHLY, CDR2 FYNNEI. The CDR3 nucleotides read TGTGCCAGCAATGTCGACAAGGCTACACTGTTTTTT. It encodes CASNVDKATLFF.

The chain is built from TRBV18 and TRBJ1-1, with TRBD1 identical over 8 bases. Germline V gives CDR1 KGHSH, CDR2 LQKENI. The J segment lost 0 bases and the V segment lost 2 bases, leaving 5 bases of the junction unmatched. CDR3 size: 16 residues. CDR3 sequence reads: CASSPGQGSLNTEAFF. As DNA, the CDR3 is TGTGCCAGCTCACCAGGACAGGGAAGTTTGAACACTGAAGCTTTCTTT. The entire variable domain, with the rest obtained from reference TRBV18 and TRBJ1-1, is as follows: NAGVMQNPRHLVRRRGQEARLRCSPMKGHSHVYWYRQLPEEGLKFMVYLQKENIIDESGMPKERFSAEFPKEGPSILRIQQVVRGDSAAYFCASSPGQGSLNTEAFFGQGTRLTVV.

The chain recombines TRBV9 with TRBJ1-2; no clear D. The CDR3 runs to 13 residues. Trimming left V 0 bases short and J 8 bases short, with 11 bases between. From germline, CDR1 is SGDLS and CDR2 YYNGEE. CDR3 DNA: TGTGCCAGCAGCGTAGATTTCACGGGGGGCTACACCTTC. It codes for CASSVDFTGGYTF.

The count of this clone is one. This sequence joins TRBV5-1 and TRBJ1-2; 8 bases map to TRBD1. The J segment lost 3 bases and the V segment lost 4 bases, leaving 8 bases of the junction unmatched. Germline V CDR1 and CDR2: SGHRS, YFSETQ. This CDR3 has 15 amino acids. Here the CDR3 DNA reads TGCGCCAGCAGCCCCGGGACAGGCAGATACTATGGCTACACCTTC. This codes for CASSPGTGRYYGYTF.

This CDR3 is CASSQDTRTGGSDTQYF. The CDR3 DNA reads TGTGCCAGCAGCCAAGATACCCGGACAGGGGGCTCAGATACGCAGTATTTT. The chain uses TRBV3-1 (or the pseudogene TRBV3-2) and TRBJ2-3, with 11 bases lining up with TRBD1. CDR3 size: 17 residues. Trimming at V came to 0 bases and at J to 4 bases, leaving 6 bases not matched to a gene. In germline, CDR1 is LGHDT, CDR2 YNNKEL (reference sequence).